This T cell receptor beta chain was retrieved from a study of OX40 agonist ivuxolimab in advanced cancers. The wider study: Cohort: approximately 83% men, mean age approximately 60, aged roughly 20 to 79.

Looked up from germline, CDR1 is LGHNA and CDR2 is YSLEER. Between the trimmed V and J ends, which lost 0 bases and 0 bases, there was a span of 11 bases. The length of the CDR3 is 16 residues. About this clone itself: Its antigen is as yet unknown.

Study conclusions and caveats: Expanded clones tended on average to be more numerous among CD8+ T cells than CD4+. Dose levels from 0.1 to 3.0 mg/kg saw CD4+ and CD8+ blood T cells expand clonally by week 6.

Assay: immunoSEQ multiplex PCR; the TCRdb copy retains only in-frame clones and omits some. The table has roughly 41,000 clones, 89% seen once. This TCR derives from an adult with an advanced solid tumor such as melanoma, head and neck, liver or kidney cancer. Sequences were derived from CD4+ or CD8+ T cells sorted from blood, sampled in a trial of the OX40 agonist ivuxolimab. The gene calls are TRBV4-3 and TRBJ2-5, with D hard to call. The CDR3 spells CASSQDYDQNQETQYF. CDR3 DNA sequence: TGCGCCAGCAGCCAAGATTATGATCAAAACCAAGAGACCCAGTACTTC.